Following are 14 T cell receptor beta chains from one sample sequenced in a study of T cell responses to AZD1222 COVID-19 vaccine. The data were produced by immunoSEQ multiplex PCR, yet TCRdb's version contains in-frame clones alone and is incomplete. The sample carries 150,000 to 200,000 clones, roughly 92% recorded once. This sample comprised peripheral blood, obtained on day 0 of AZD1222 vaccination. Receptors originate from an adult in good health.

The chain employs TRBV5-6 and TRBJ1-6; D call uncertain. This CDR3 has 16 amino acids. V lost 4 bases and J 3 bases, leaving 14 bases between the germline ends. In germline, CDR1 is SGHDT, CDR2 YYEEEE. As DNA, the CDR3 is TGTGCCAGCAGCCCGACCGGGTCCGACTATAATTCACCCCTCCACTTT. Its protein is CASSPTGSDYNSPLHF.

The CDR3 DNA follows: TGTGCCAGCAGTTTTCGGGGTCTTGGGTACAATGAGCAGTTCTTC. Protein sequence: CASSFRGLGYNEQFF. J is TRBJ2-1 and V is TRBV27; D may be TRBD2 (5 bases). Germline V gene lookup returns CDR1 MNHEY and CDR2 SMNVEV (reference sequence). This CDR3 is 15 amino acids long. V lost 3 bases to trimming and J lost 4 bases, with 13 bases between them.

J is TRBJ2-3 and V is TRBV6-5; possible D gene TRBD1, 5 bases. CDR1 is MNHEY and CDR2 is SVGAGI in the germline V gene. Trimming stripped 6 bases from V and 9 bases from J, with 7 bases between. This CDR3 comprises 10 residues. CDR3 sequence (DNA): TGTGCCAGCAGCCAGGGCACGCAGTATTTT. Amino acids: CASSQGTQYF.

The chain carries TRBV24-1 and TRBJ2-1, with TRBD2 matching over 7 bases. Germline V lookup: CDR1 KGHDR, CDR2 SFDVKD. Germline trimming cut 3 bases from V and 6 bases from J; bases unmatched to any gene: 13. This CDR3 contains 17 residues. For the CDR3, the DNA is TGTGCCACCAGTGATCCGACTAGCTCCAGTGCAACCAATGAGCAGTTCTTC. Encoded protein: CATSDPTSSSATNEQFF.

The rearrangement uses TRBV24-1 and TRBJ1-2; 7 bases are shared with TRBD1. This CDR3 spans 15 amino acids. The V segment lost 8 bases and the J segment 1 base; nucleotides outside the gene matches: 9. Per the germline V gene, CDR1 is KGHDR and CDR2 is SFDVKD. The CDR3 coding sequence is TGTGCCACCACAGAGTCAGGGGGTTATAACTATGGCTACACCTTC. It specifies CATTESGGYNYGYTF.

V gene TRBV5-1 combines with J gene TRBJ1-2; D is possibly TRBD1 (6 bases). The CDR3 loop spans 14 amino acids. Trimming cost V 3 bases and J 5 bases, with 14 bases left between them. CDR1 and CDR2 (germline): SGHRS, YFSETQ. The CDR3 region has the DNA TGCGCCAGCAGCTCCTTACAGGGAAGTTATGGCTACACCTTC. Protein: CASSSLQGSYGYTF. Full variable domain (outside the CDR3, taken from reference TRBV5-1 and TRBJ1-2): KAGVTQTPRYLIKTRGQQVTLSCSPISGHRSVSWYQQTPGQGLQFLFEYFSETQRNKGNFPGRFSGRQFSNSRSEMNVSTLELGDSALYLCASSSLQGSYGYTFGSGTRLTVV.

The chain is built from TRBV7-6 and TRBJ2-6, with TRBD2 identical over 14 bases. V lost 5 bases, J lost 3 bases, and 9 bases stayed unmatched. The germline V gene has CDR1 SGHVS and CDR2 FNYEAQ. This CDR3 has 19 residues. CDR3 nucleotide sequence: TGTGCCAGCAGCCCGCGACTAGCGGGGGGGATTGATGGGGCCAACGTCCTGACTTTC. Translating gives CASSPRLAGGIDGANVLTF.

The CDR3 spells CASSLFRLEKLFF. CDR3 nucleotides: TGTGCCAGCAGCTTGTTCCGCCTTGAAAAACTGTTTTTT. The chain carries TRBV5-6 and TRBJ1-4, with no clear D. The CDR3 runs to 13 residues. V lost 1 base and J 7 bases, leaving 8 bases between the germline ends. CDR1 SGHDT and CDR2 YYEEEE come from the germline V gene.

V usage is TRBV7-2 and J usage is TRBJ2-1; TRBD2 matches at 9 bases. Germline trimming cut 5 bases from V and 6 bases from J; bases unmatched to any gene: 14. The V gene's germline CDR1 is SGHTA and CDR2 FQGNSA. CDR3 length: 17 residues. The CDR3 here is CASSPPGSGGYLNEQFF. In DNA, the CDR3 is TGTGCCAGCAGCCCTCCGGGTAGCGGGGGTTACCTCAATGAGCAGTTCTTC. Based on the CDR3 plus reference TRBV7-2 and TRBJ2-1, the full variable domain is GAGVSQSPSNKVTEKGKDVELRCDPISGHTALYWYRQSLGQGLEFLIYFQGNSAPDKSGLPSDRFSAERTGGSVSTLTIQRTQQEDSAVYLCASSPPGSGGYLNEQFFGPGTRLTVL.

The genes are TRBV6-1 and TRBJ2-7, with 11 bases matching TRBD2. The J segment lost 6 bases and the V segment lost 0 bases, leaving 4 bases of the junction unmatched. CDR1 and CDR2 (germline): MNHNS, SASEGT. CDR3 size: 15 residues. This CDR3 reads CASSEAGLAGTEQYF. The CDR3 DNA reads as TGTGCCAGCAGTGAAGCTGGACTAGCGGGCACCGAGCAGTACTTC.

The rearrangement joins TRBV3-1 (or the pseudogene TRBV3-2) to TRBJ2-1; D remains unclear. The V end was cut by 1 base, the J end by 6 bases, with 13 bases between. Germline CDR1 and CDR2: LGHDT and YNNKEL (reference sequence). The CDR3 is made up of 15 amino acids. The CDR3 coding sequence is TGTGCCAGCAGCCAAGGAGGAACTGCGATCAATGAGCAGTTCTTC. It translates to CASSQGGTAINEQFF.

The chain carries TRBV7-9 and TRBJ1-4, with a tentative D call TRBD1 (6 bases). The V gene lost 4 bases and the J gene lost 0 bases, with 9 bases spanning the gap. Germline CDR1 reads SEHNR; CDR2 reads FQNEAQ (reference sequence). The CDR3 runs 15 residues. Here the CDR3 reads CASSSQGATNEKLFF. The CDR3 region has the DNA TGTGCCAGCAGCTCACAGGGTGCAACTAATGAAAAACTGTTTTTT.

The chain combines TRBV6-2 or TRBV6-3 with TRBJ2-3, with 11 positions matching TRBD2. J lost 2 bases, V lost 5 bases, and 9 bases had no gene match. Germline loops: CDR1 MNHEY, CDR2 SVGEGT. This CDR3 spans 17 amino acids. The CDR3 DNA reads TGTGCCAGCAGTATCTACAATAGCGGGGGGGCCACAGATACGCAGTATTTT. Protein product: CASSIYNSGGATDTQYF.

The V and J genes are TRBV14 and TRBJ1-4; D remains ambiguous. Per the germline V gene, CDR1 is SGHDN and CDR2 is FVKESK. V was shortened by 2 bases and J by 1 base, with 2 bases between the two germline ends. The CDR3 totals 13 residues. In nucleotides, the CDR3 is TGTGCCAGCAGCCAAAGAACTAATGAAAAACTGTTTTTT. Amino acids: CASSQRTNEKLFF.